The clone carrying this TCR beta chain was counted only a few times. These data belong to a study of T-cell memory formation after mild COVID-19. In germline, CDR1 is KGHDR, CDR2 SFDVKD. The CDR3 is made up of 14 amino acids. J was trimmed by 6 bases and V by 3 bases; bases with no gene match: 3. TCRdb called the 5' RACE reads again in MiXCR, with one record for every CDR3 protein. The sample lists 250,000 to 300,000 distinct CDR3 sequences; about 15% were seen once. The sequence was obtained from a man aged 18 to 35 who had mild COVID-19 (a few samples of this study predate the infection). Cell type and time point are not known. The sequencing input was PBMCs or a T cell subset sorted from them (not recorded which). The chain links TRBV24-1 to TRBJ1-5; 8 bases match TRBD1. CDR3 sequence reads: CATSDGQGTQPQHF. DNA for the CDR3: TGTGCCACCAGTGATGGACAGGGAACTCAGCCCCAGCATTTT.